This T cell receptor beta chain was documented in a study of patients and donors after allogeneic stem cell transplantation. The CDR3 is made up of 13 amino acids. V lost 6 bases and J lost 0; bases outside the gene matches: 5. Germline lookup yields CDR1 SQVTM and CDR2 ANQGSEA. TCRdb reanalysed the RT-PCR reads using MiXCR and keeps one entry per CDR3 protein. Of about 76,000 distinct CDR3 sequences in the sample, approximately 26% were seen once. The chain combines TRBV29-1 with TRBJ2-7, with 7 nucleotides matching TRBD2. The TCR was taken from a human donor who was either an allogeneic HSCT recipient or a stem cell or donor lymphocyte infusion donor (not recorded which). It is not recorded whose cells these are; they may come from a transplant donor. The sample taken for sequencing was blood, either unsorted or a sorted T cell fraction (not recorded which). CDR3 sequence reads: CSVERGSSYEQYF. For the CDR3, the DNA is TGCAGCGTCGAGCGGGGTAGCTCCTACGAGCAGTACTTC.